This T cell receptor beta chain was documented in a study of blood T cell repertoires in COVID-19. Study-wide context: Samples taken during acute and convalescent COVID-19 were collected in the United States, Italy and Spain. PBMCs, B-cell-depleted T cells, or T cells were the source of the cDNA or gDNA that made up the material.

The CDR3 has 15 residues. V was shortened by 3 bases and J by 2 bases, with 14 bases between the two germline ends. Looked up from germline, CDR1 is SGHNT and CDR2 is YENEEA. Per the original data handling: Nucleated cell counts were estimated from reference gene primer amplification. The data were produced by immunoSEQ multiplex PCR, yet TCRdb's version contains in-frame clones alone and is incomplete. The DNA was the basis for D and trimming; V, J and clone size are from that table. Found here are about 240,000 clones, roughly nine tenths of them singletons; the top ten hold 6.2%. This clone was seen a few times.

The chain recombines TRBV11-3 with TRBJ2-7; D remains unclear. The TCR comes from a man aged 55-75 years with acute or convalescent COVID-19. Sequencing was carried out using peripheral blood. The CDR3 DNA is TGTGCCAGCAGCTTCCAGGCCCCCCCGACCTACGAGCAGTACTTC. It yields the protein CASSFQAPPTYEQYF. Variable domain in full (rest from reference TRBV11-3 and TRBJ2-7): EAGVVQSPRYKIIEKKQPVAFWCNPISGHNTLYWYLQNLGQGPELLIRYENEEAVDDSQLPKDRFSAERLKGVDSTLKIQPAELGDSAVYLCASSFQAPPTYEQYFGPGTRLTVT.